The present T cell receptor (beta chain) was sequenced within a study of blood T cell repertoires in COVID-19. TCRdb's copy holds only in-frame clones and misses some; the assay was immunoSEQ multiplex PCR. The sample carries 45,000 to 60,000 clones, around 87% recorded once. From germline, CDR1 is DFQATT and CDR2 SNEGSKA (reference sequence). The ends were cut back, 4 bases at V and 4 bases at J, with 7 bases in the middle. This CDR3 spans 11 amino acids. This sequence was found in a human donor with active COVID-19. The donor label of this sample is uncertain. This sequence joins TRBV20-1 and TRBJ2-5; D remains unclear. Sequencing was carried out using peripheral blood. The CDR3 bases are TGCAGTGCTAAAGCGTCAGAGACCCAGTACTTC. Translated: CSAKASETQYF.